This T cell receptor (beta chain) was recovered during a study of glioma-infiltrating T cells after dendritic cell vaccination. The CDR3 spans 18 residues. Germline-derived CDR1 and CDR2 are LGHNA and YSLEER. The V and J ends lost 2 bases and 3 bases, in that order; junction bases with no gene match: 8. Overall study findings and caveats: The cohort had few patients with full blood and tumor sets.

The PCR used 60 V beta and 13 J beta primers. Libraries were prepared by immunoSEQ multiplex PCR; TCRdb keeps only in-frame clonotypes and omits some of them. Among tens of thousands of clones listed, 85% were seen once. As to time point: after dendritic cell vaccination, including at tumor progression/relapse. As to this clone: Its antigen is currently unknown.

This clonotype was obtained from a human donor with glioblastoma. The chain couples TRBV4-3 to TRBJ2-2, with TRBD1 matching over 11 bases. Source: blood, taken after dendritic cell vaccination. The CDR3 loop reads CASSQLISGQGDTGELFF. DNA of the CDR3: TGCGCCAGCAGCCAACTGATCTCGGGACAGGGGGACACCGGGGAGCTGTTTTTT.